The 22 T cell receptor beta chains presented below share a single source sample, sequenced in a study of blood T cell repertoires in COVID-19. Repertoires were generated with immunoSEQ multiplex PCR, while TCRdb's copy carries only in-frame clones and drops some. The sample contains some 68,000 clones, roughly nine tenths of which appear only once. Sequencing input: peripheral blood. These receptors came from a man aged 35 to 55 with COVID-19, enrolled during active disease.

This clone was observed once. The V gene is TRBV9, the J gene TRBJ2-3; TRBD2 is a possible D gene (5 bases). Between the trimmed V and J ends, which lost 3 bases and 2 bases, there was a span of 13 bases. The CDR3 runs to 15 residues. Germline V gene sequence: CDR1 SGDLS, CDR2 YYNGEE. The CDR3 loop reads CASSDPEGHTDTQYF. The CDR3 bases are TGTGCCAGCAGCGACCCCGAGGGCCACACAGATACGCAGTATTTT.

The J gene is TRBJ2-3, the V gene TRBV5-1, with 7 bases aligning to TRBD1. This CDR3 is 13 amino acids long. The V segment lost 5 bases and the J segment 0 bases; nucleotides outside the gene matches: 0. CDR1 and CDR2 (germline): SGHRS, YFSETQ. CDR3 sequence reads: CASRQGSTDTQYF. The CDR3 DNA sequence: TGCGCCAGCAGACAGGGGAGCACAGATACGCAGTATTTT.

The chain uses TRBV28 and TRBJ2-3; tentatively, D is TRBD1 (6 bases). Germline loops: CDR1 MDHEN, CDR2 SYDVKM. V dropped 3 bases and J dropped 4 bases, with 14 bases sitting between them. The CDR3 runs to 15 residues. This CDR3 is CASSFRGKASDTQYF. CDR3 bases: TGTGCCAGCAGTTTCAGGGGCAAAGCCTCAGATACGCAGTATTTT.

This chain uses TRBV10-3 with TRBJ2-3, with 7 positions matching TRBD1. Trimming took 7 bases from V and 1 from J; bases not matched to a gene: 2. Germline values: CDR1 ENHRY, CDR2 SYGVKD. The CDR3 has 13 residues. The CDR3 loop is CAIKGAGTDTQYF. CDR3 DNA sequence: TGTGCCATCAAGGGGGCGGGCACAGATACGCAGTATTTT.

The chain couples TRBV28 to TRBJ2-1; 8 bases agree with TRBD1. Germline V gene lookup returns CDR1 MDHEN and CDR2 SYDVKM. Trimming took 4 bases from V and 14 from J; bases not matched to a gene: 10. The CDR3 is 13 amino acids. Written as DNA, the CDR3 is TGTGCCAGCAGTTCGGGACAGGATAATTGGAAGTTCTTC. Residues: CASSSGQDNWKFF.

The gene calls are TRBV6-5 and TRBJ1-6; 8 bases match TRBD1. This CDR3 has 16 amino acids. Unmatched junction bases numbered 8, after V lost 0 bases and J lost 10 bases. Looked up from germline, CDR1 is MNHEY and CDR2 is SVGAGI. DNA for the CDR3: TGTGCCAGCAGTTACTCGGGCACAGGGGGTTACTCACCCCTCCACTTT. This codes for CASSYSGTGGYSPLHF.

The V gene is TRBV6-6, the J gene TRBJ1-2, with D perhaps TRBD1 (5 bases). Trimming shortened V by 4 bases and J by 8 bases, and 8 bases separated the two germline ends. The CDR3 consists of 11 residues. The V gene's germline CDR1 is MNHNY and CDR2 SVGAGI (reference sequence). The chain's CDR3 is CASSFQGGYTF. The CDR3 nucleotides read TGTGCCAGCAGTTTCCAGGGAGGCTACACCTTC.

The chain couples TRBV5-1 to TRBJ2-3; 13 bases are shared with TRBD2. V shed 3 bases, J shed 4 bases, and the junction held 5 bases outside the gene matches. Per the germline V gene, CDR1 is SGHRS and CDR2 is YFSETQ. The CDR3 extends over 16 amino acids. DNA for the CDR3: TGCGCCAGCAGCTCATGGACTAGCGGGGGCTCAGATACGCAGTATTTT. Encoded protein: CASSSWTSGGSDTQYF.

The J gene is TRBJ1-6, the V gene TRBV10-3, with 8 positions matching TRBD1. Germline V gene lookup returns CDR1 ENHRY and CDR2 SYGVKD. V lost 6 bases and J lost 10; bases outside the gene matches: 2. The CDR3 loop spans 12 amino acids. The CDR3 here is CAISTGGSPLHF. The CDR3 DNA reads TGTGCCATCAGCACAGGGGGATCACCCCTCCACTTT.

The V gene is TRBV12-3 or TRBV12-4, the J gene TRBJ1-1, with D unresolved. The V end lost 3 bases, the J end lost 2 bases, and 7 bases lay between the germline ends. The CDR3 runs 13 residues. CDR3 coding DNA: TGTGCCAGCAGTTTGGCCCTTAACACTGAAGCTTTCTTT. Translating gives CASSLALNTEAFF.

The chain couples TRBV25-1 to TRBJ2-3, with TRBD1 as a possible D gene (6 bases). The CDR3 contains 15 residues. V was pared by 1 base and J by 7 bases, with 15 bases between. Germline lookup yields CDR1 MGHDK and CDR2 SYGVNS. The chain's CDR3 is CASSESLAGVNTQYF. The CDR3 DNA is TGTGCCAGCAGTGAATCTCTAGCAGGGGTTAATACGCAGTATTTT.

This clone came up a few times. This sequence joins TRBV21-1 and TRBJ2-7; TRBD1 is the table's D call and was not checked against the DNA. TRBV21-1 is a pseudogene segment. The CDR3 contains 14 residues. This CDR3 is CASSTGQSPYEQYF. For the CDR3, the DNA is TGTGCCAGCAGCACGGGACAGAGCCCCTACGAGCAGTACTTC.

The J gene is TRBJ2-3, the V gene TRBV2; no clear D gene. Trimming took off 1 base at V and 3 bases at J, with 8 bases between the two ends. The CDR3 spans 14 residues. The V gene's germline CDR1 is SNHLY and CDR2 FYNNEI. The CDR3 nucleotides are TGTGCCAGCAGTGAAGGGGCTGGGACAGATACGCAGTATTTT. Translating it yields CASSEGAGTDTQYF.

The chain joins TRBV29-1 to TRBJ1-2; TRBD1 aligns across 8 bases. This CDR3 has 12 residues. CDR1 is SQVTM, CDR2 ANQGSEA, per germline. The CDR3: CRPWDRSYGYTF. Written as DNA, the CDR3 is TGCAGACCCTGGGACAGGAGTTATGGCTACACCTTC.

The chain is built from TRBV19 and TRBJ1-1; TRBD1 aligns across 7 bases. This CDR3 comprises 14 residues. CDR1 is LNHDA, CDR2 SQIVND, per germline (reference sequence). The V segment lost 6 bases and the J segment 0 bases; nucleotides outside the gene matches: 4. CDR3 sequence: CASSRDSVNTEAFF. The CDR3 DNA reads TGTGCCAGTAGCCGGGACAGCGTGAACACTGAAGCTTTCTTT.

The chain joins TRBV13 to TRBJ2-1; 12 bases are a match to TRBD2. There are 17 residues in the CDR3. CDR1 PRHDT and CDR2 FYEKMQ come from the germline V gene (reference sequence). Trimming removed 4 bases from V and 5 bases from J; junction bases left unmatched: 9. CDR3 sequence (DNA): TGTGCCAGCAGCTCCCCTAGCGGGGGGGCCGTCCACAATGAGCAGTTCTTC. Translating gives CASSSPSGGAVHNEQFF.

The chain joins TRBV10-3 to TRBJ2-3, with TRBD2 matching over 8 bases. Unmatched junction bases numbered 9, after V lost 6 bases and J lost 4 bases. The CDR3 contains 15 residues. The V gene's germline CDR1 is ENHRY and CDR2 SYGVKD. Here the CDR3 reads CAISPGSGGPDTQYF. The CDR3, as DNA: TGTGCCATCAGCCCAGGGAGCGGGGGCCCAGATACGCAGTATTTT.

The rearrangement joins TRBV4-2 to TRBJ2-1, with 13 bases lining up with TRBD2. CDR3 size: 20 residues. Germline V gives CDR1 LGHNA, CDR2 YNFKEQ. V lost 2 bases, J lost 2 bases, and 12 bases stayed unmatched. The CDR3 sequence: CASSQRGGTSGAGPYNEQFF. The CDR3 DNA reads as TGTGCCAGCAGCCAAAGAGGGGGGACTAGCGGGGCCGGGCCCTACAATGAGCAGTTCTTC.

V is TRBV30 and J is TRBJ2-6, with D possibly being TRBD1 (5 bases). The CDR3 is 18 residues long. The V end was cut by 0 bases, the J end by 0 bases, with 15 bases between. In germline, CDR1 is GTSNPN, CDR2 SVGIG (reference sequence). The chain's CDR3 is CAWSVITGLASGANVLTF. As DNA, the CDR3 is TGTGCCTGGAGTGTTATCACAGGCCTGGCCTCTGGGGCCAACGTCCTGACTTTC.

In DNA, the CDR3 is TGTGCCAGCAGTTTTGGAGACCCACTTGAAGCTTTCTTT. Translated: CASSFGDPLEAFF. The V gene is TRBV27, the J gene TRBJ1-1; no reliable D call. The germline V gene has CDR1 MNHEY and CDR2 SMNVEV (reference sequence). CDR3 length: 13 residues. V shed 3 bases and J shed 7 bases, with 12 bases lying between them.

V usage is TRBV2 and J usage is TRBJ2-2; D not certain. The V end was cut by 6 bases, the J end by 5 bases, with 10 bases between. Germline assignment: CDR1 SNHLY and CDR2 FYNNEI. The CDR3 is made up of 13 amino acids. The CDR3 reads CASRAAGTGELFF. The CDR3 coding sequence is TGTGCCAGCAGAGCTGCAGGTACCGGGGAGCTGTTTTTT.

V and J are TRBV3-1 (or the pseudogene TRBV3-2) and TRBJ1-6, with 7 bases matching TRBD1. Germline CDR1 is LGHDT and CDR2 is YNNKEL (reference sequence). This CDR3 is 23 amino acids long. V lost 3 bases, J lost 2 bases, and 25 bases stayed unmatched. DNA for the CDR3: TGTGCCAGCAGCCATCGGGAAAGGACGACAGGGAAAGTGTGGAGTCCCTATAATTCACCCCTCCACTTT. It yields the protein CASSHRERTTGKVWSPYNSPLHF.